This T cell receptor beta chain appears in the sequencing data of a study of cytomegalovirus exposure and HLA in healthy donors. The study's findings and limits: Presence/absence analyses took donor sequencing depth as roughly uniform.

As regards this clone: Its target is not known. Distinct nucleotide sequences in the sample also encode this CDR3.

Vbeta (60) and Jbeta (13) primers were used in the PCR. The method was immunoSEQ multiplex PCR; TCRdb's version includes in-frame clones alone and lacks a portion of them. This sample has 120,000 to 150,000 clones, with over 60% found just once. Germline CDR1 reads SGHRS; CDR2 reads YFSETQ. V lost 0 bases, J lost 1 base, and 7 bases lay in between. The CDR3 has 14 residues. The source of this sequence is a woman aged 60-75 years in good health and CMV-seronegative. The chain uses TRBV5-1 and TRBJ2-5; D is possibly TRBD2 (6 bases). The sequencing sample was made of PBMCs. This CDR3 is CASSLVGGQETQYF. The CDR3 DNA sequence: TGCGCCAGCAGCTTGGTGGGGGGCCAAGAGACCCAGTACTTC.